This T cell receptor beta chain was recovered during a study of cytomegalovirus exposure and HLA in healthy donors. 60 Vbeta and 13 Jbeta primers were used in PCR. Only in-frame clones appear in the TCRdb table, and some are missing; sequencing was by immunoSEQ multiplex PCR. This table holds about 38,000 clones, nearly 70% found once. The CDR3 extends over 17 amino acids. This clone appeared a few times. Sequenced material: PBMCs. The source of this sequence is a man aged 25-40 years in good health and CMV-seronegative. V and J are TRBV12-2 and TRBJ2-7; TRBD1 is the table's D call and was not checked against the DNA. TRBV12-2 is an annotated pseudogene. CDR3 DNA sequence: TGTGCAAGTCGCATACGGATTGGGTATAACCAGGGCGGCGAGCAGTACTTC. Translation: CASRIRIGYNQGGEQYF.